Described below is a single T cell receptor beta chain sequence and its context. Its antigen is not yet known. No per-base quality is available; no much larger clone lies one base away. The method was the immunoSEQ multiplex PCR assay. Here the immuneACCESS table is served through TCRdb, limited to in-frame sequences with V and J called. Missing clones are a known gap in these copies; in checked studies unresolved V genes cover under half, and the rest lacks a known reason. This sample has about 160,000 clones in its table, and about 94% of those were observed once. Clones ranked in the top ten supply about 9.3% of the sample. Inclusive of the bounding cysteine and phenylalanine, the CDR3 is 16 residues long. Only CDR3 DNA remains: 48 bases, in frame from the first base. In the germline V gene, CDR1 corresponds to SGHVS and CDR2 to FQNEAQ. V and J are truncated by 1 base and 0 bases respectively, leaving an intervening sequence of 12 bases.

The sample comes from a study of control samples from healthy donors and cancer patients (TCRdb year 2020). The chain is encoded by TRBV7-8 joined to TRBJ1-1; no D gene can be assigned with confidence. Sample: blood. The receptor was derived from a woman aged 40 to 50 in good health. DNA sequence: TGTGCCAGCAGCTTAGTCATGACTGACATGAACACTGAAGCTTTCTTT. Translated, this is CASSLVMTDMNTEAFF.